The sequence of this TCR beta chain was determined in a study of T-cell memory formation after mild COVID-19. From germline, CDR1 is SGHVS and CDR2 FNYEAQ. The trim removed 5 bases at V and 4 bases at J, leaving 4 bases unmatched. The CDR3 length is 15 residues. This clonotype was counted a few times. TCR alpha and TCR beta cDNA libraries carrying sample barcodes and UMIs came from 5'RACE with constant-segment primers. MiXCR, applied by TCRdb to the 5' RACE reads, yields one record per CDR3 protein. This sample has around 310,000 distinct CDR3 sequences, with 20% to 25% found just once. This clonotype originated in a man younger than 35 who had mild COVID-19 (a few samples of this study predate the infection). Cell type and time point are not known. This chain joins TRBV7-6 and TRBJ2-5; the match to TRBD2 covers 13 bases. The sequencing sample was made of PBMCs or a T cell subset sorted from them (not recorded which). Here the CDR3 DNA reads TGTGCCAGCAGCAAGGGACTAGCGGGGTTAGAGACCCAGTACTTC. It specifies CASSKGLAGLETQYF.